The sequence of this T cell receptor (beta chain) was determined in a study of molecular identifiers for immune sequencing clone quantification. Study-wide results and caveats: Should identical TCR molecules share a barcode, the sizes of highly expanded clones could be underestimated.

The authors gated naive CD8 T cells as CD8+CD4-CCR7+CD45RA+ for sorting. Germline CDR1 and CDR2: GTSNPN and SVGIG (reference sequence). Deletions cut 0 bases from V and 6 bases from J, with 5 bases between. The CDR3 runs 11 residues. Previously described methods and listed TCR primers produced bulk TCR libraries. TCRdb itself ran the PCR reads through MiXCR, one entry per CDR3 protein. The table shows approximately 590,000 distinct CDR3 sequences, with 25% occurring only once. This clonotype occurred many times. The antigen remains unidentified. Sample: naive CD8+ T cells from blood, with Jurkat cell RNA spiked in. Subset: FACS-sorted CD8+CD4-CCR7+CD45RA+ naive T cells. The V and J genes are TRBV30 and TRBJ1-1, with D hard to call. The receptor was derived from a human donor in good health. Some libraries in this study had Jurkat cell RNA spiked in. CDR3 region: CAWSVMAEAFF. CDR3 DNA sequence: TGTGCCTGGAGTGTAATGGCTGAAGCTTTCTTT.